This T cell receptor (beta chain) was sequenced during a study of cytomegalovirus exposure and HLA in healthy donors. The study, taken as a whole, reports: The only immune exposure information that was available was CMV serostatus. The study reported that TCR beta sequences accurately predicted HLA-A and HLA-B alleles in most subjects.

Concerning this clone: Its specificity is unknown.

The PCR had 60 Vbeta and 13 Jbeta primers. Using immunoSEQ multiplex PCR, the repertoire was profiled, and TCRdb retains in-frame clones only, with some absent. This table holds roughly 110,000 clones, roughly three quarters found once. The V gene's germline CDR1 is MNHEY and CDR2 SMNVEV (reference sequence). V lost 4 bases to trimming and J lost 4 bases, with 16 bases between them. This CDR3 has 15 amino acids. V usage is TRBV27 and J usage is TRBJ1-1; D perhaps matches TRBD1 (6 bases). The clonotype originates from a woman aged 18-35 years in good health and CMV-seropositive. Material for sequencing was PBMCs. CDR3 DNA: TGTGCCAGCAGTTCTCTACAGGGAAGGGCCACTGAAGCTTTCTTT. Residues: CASSSLQGRATEAFF.